This TCR beta chain derives from a study of read filtering for tumor transcriptome and immune sequencing. Study as a whole: Revised staging placed eight or nine patients in R-ISS I, some 17 in II, six or seven in III.

At the time of active disease, bone marrow was collected from every patient. Ten or more counts support this clonotype. V was pared by 6 bases and J by 4 bases, with 6 bases of the junction left unmatched. The CDR3 loop spans 14 amino acids. From germline, CDR1 is DFQATT and CDR2 SNEGSKA (reference sequence). Molecular barcoded adaptors covering alpha/delta and beta/gamma chains were used on approximately 400 ng RNA. TCRdb used MiXCR to reprocess the reads, holding one entry per CDR3 protein. Of tens of thousands of distinct CDR3 sequences listed, approximately 15% are singletons. The chain links TRBV20-1 to TRBJ2-7, with 13 bases that match TRBD2. Sequencing was performed on a population of CD138-negative cells sorted from bone marrow. The TCR originated in a donor aged 40 or over with multiple myeloma. CDR3 amino acids: CSATPGLAGYEQYF. The CDR3 bases are TGCAGTGCGACACCGGGACTAGCGGGATACGAGCAGTACTTC.